The T cell receptor beta chain described here comes from a study of breast tumors, draining lymph nodes, adjacent tissues (dated by TCRdb to about 2016). Turning to the overall study: TCR beta repertoires were compared across tumor, adjacent nontumor tissue and axillary lymph nodes obtained from breast cancer patients. The study was designed to assess the relationships and possible T-cell exchange between tumor, surrounding tissue and draining lymph node repertoires in human breast cancer.

The research as a whole found: In luminal-like breast cancer, tumor and nontumor tissue repertoires resembled each other significantly more than in basal-like breast cancer. Tumors showed preferential V and J gene usage, and their T-cell repertoire diversity fell below that of lymph nodes yet above that of nontumor tissue. The data were considered consistent with most tumor T cells being derived from the lymph node and subsequently expanding within tumor tissue. The study presented the conclusion that tumor T cells originate in lymph nodes as consistent with a hypothesis, not as something directly demonstrated.

Sequenced on an Illumina HiSeq 2000. Multiplex PCR amplification was used to generate the TCR beta chain libraries. High-throughput sequencing was used to analyze the amplified TCR beta chain products. The raw public data were reprocessed by TCRdb itself: fastp quality trimming at Q25, MiXCR clonotype calling, in-frame beta chains only. Rows are combined by CDR3 protein, so each entry shows the most common genes and DNA. For this sample the table gives approximately 63,000 distinct CDR3 sequences, of which less than 75% were detected only once. The ten largest clonotypes hold approximately 19% of the sample. As to this clonotype: Its antigen is currently not known. Base qualities were left out, and no much larger clone turns up one base away.

The germline V gene (reference sequence) provides CDR1 PRHDT and CDR2 FYEKMQ. Measured from the cysteine to the phenylalanine, the CDR3 is 13 residues long. Just CDR3 DNA is preserved here, 39 bases in frame from base 1. V and J are truncated by 0 bases and 6 bases respectively, leaving an intervening sequence of 6 bases. The clonotype originates from a female donor with breast cancer. Some clones in this sample may be carry-over from other donors' samples. Material for sequencing was breast tumor tissue. The chain is made from TRBV13 and TRBJ1-5; TRBD1 is perhaps the D gene, given 6 matching bases. CDR3 reads: CASSLGGAQPQHF. The DNA is as follows: TGTGCCAGCAGCTTAGGGGGGGCTCAGCCCCAGCATTTT. The CDR3 plus the reference TRBV13 and TRBJ1-5 genes for the other parts give the full variable domain: AAGVIQSPRHLIKEKRETATLKCYPIPRHDTVYWYQQGPGQDPQFLISFYEKMQSDKGSIPDRFSAQQFSDYHSELNMSSLELGDSALYFCASSLGGAQPQHFGDGTRLSIL.